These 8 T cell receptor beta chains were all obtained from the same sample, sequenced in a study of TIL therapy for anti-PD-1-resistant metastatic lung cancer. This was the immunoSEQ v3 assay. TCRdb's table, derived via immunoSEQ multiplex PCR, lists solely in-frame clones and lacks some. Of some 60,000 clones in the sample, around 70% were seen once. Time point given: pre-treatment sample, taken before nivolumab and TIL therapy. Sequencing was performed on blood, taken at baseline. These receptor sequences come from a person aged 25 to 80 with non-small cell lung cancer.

In nucleotides, the CDR3 is TGTGCCAGCAGTTTAAGGGCAGGGAGATTCTTCGAGCAGTACTTC. The encoded protein is CASSLRAGRFFEQYF. This chain uses TRBV28 with TRBJ2-7, with D possibly called TRBD1 or TRBD2 (5 bases each). Germline values: CDR1 MDHEN, CDR2 SYDVKM. This CDR3 region has 15 residues. V lost 2 bases and J lost 6, with 17 bases in between.

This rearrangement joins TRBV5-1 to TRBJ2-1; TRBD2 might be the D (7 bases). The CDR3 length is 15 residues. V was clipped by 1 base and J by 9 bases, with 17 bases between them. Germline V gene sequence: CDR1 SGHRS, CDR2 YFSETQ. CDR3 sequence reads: CASSLTIPGEGEQFF. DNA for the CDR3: TGCGCCAGCAGCTTGACCATCCCAGGGGAGGGTGAGCAGTTCTTC.

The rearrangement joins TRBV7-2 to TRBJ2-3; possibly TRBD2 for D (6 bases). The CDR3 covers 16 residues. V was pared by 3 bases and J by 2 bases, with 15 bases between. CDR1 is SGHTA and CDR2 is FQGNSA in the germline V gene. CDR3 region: CASSFPPWGDTDTQYF. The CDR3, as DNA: TGTGCCAGCAGCTTCCCACCCTGGGGGGACACAGATACGCAGTATTTT.

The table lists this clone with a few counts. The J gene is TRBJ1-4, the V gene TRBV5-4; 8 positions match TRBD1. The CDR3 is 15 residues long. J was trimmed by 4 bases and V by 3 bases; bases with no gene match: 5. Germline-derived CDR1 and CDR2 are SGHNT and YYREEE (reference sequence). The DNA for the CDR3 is TGTGCCAGCAGCTCCAACAGGGGGATTAATGAAAAACTGTTTTTT. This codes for CASSSNRGINEKLFF. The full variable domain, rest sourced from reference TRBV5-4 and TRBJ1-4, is ETGVTQSPTHLIKTRGQQVTLRCSSQSGHNTVSWYQQALGQGPQFIFQYYREEENGRGNFPPRFSGLQFPNYSSELNVNALELDDSALYLCASSSNRGINEKLFFGSGTQLSVL.

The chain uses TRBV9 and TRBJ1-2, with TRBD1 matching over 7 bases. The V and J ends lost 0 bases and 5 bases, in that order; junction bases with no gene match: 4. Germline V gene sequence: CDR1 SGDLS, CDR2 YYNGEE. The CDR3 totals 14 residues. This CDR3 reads CASSVGGGGYGYTF. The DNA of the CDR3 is TGTGCCAGCAGCGTAGGAGGGGGCGGTTATGGCTACACCTTC. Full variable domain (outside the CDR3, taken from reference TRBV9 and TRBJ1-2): DSGVTQTPKHLITATGQRVTLRCSPRSGDLSVYWYQQSLDQGLQFLIQYYNGEERAKGNILERFSAQQFPDLHSELNLSSLELGDSALYFCASSVGGGGYGYTFGSGTRLTVV.

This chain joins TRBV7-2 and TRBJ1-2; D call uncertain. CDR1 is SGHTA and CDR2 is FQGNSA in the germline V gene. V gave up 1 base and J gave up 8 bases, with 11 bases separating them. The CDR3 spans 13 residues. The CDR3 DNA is TGTGCCAGCAGCTTAGATGGGGAGGACGGCTACACCTTC. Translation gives CASSLDGEDGYTF.

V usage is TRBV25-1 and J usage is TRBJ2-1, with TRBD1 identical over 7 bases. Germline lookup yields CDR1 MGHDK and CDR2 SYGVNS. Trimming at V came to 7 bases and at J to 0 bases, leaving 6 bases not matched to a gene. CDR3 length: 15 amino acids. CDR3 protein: CASTRGGYSYNEQFF. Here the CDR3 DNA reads TGTGCCAGCACCAGAGGGGGCTACTCCTACAATGAGCAGTTCTTC.

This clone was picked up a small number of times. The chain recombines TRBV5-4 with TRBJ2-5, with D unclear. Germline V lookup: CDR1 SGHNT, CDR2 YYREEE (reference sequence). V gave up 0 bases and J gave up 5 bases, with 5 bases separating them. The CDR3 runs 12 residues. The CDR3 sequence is CASSLVGETQYF. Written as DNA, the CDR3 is TGTGCCAGCAGCTTGGTCGGGGAGACCCAGTACTTC.